A selection of T cell receptor beta chains follows, all from one sample in a study of control samples from healthy donors and cancer patients. Here immunoSEQ multiplex PCR was the method, and the copy in TCRdb shows in-frame clones only, minus some. The data contain approximately 30,000 clones, approximately 94% of them singletons. Source material: blood. The receptors originated from a man aged 55 to 70 in good health. Both conserved end residues are part of each CDR3. Fields, in order: J gene, V gene, clone size, D gene, CDR3 protein, CDR3 DNA. The D gene is left open where the match is weak. Where a row states a size, it is once, few, many or the class of an expanded clone; other rows omit it.

>TRBJ1-1|TRBV5-5|-|-
CASSRLSLNTEAFF
TGTGCCAGCAGCCGGCTTTCTTTGAACACTGAAGCTTTCTTT
>TRBJ1-2|TRBV7-9|-|TRBD1
CASSLVGGDGGYTF
TGTGCCAGCAGCTTAGTAGGGGGCGACGGCGGCTACACCTTC
>TRBJ2-3|TRBV7-9|-|TRBD2
CASTTLAGLTDTQYF
TGTGCCAGCACCACACTAGCGGGGTTAACAGATACGCAGTATTTT
>TRBJ1-2|TRBV7-9|-|-
CASSFPLTGLSDGYTF
TGTGCCAGCAGCTTCCCCCTAACAGGCCTCTCTGACGGCTACACCTTC
>TRBJ1-2|TRBV7-2|-|TRBD1
CASSSDRGGYTF
TGTGCCAGCAGCTCGGACAGGGGAGGCTACACCTTC
>TRBJ2-3|TRBV7-2|-|-
CASSLRRMDTQYF
TGTGCCAGCAGCTTACGAAGGATGGATACGCAGTATTTT
>TRBJ1-2|TRBV9|-|TRBD1
CASSVGGQGKDGYTF
TGTGCCAGCAGCGTAGGGGGACAGGGTAAGGATGGCTACACCTTC
>TRBJ2-1|TRBV7-8|-|TRBD2
CASSQSGGPPQQFF
TGTGCCAGCAGCCAAAGCGGGGGGCCCCCTCAGCAGTTCTTC
>TRBJ1-5|TRBV6-6|-|-
CASRLQVYEPQHF
TGTGCCAGCAGACTACAGGTTTACGAGCCCCAGCATTTT
>TRBJ2-1|TRBV18|once|-
CASSPDRSGEQFF
TGTGCCAGCTCACCTGACAGGTCGGGTGAGCAGTTCTTC
>TRBJ2-7|TRBV5-6|few|-
CASSLGGNLGEQYF
TGTGCCAGCAGCTTGGGCGGCAATTTGGGGGAGCAGTACTTC
>TRBJ2-6|TRBV4-3|once|-
CASSQLAASGANVLTF
TGCGCCAGCAGCCAGTTGGCTGCCTCTGGGGCCAACGTCCTGACTTTC
>TRBJ1-4|TRBV6-5|-|TRBD1
CASRGPGQKNEKLFF
TGTGCCAGCAGGGGACCGGGACAGAAGAATGAAAAACTGTTTTTT
>TRBJ2-1|TRBV18|-|TRBD2
CASSPGLAGTNNEQFF
TGTGCCAGCTCACCCGGACTAGCGGGGACCAACAATGAGCAGTTCTTC
>TRBJ1-2|TRBV4-1|once|-
CASSQAELYGYTF
TGCGCCAGCAGCCAAGCGGAGCTCTATGGCTACACCTTC
>TRBJ2-2|TRBV6-6|-|-
CASSLGHAAGELFF
TGTGCCAGCAGTTTGGGGCATGCCGCCGGGGAGCTGTTTTTT
>TRBJ1-3|TRBV18|-|-
CASSQGFSSSGNTIYF
TGTGCCAGCTCGCAGGGCTTCTCATCCTCTGGAAACACCATATATTTT
>TRBJ1-1|TRBV18|-|-
CASSPSHFRVLHTEAFF
TGTGCCAGCTCACCCTCGCACTTTAGGGTTCTACACACTGAAGCTTTCTTT
>TRBJ1-5|TRBV19|once|-
CASLGTPGGNSNQPQHF
TGTGCCAGCCTAGGGACGCCGGGGGGTAATAGCAATCAGCCCCAGCATTTT
>TRBJ1-2|TRBV21-1|-|-
CASSKYIFIGTGKGYTF
TGTGCCAGCAGCAAATACATATTCATTGGGACAGGGAAGGGCTACACCTTC
>TRBJ2-1|TRBV5-1|once|TRBD2
CASSFGPGLAGASSYNEQFF
TGCGCCAGCAGCTTCGGTCCTGGACTAGCGGGGGCTAGCTCCTACAATGAGCAGTTCTTC
>TRBJ2-7|TRBV11-2|-|TRBD1
CASSLVGQGAYEQYF
TGTGCCAGCAGCTTAGTCGGTCAGGGGGCCTACGAGCAGTACTTC
>TRBJ2-1|TRBV10-3|-|-
CAISESGSEEQFF
TGTGCCATCAGTGAGTCGGGGAGTGAAGAGCAGTTCTTC
>TRBJ2-7|TRBV14|once|-
CASSQAPTNEQYF
TGTGCCAGCAGCCAAGCCCCCACAAACGAGCAGTACTTC
>TRBJ2-3|TRBV20-1|once|-
CSASLGLPSSTDTQYF
TGCAGTGCTAGTCTCGGACTACCCTCTAGCACAGATACGCAGTATTTT
>TRBJ1-1|TRBV6-2/TRBV6-3|once|-
CASSYLGGTEAFF
TGTGCCAGCAGTTATCTCGGGGGCACTGAAGCTTTCTTT
>TRBJ2-7|TRBV7-9|-|TRBD2
CASSSGTKDEQYF
TGTGCCAGCAGCTCAGGGACTAAGGACGAGCAGTACTTC
>TRBJ1-5|TRBV6-4|few|TRBD1
CASSDTDRGNQPQHF
TGTGCCAGCAGTGACACTGACAGGGGCAATCAGCCCCAGCATTTT
>TRBJ2-3|TRBV18|-|TRBD1
CASSSPGQGRGTDTQYF
TGTGCCAGCTCATCTCCGGGACAGGGGAGAGGGACAGATACGCAGTATTTT
>TRBJ1-3|TRBV7-2|-|-
CASSLAPGNTIYF
TGTGCCAGCAGCTTAGCGCCAGGAAACACCATATATTTT
>TRBJ1-5|TRBV7-8|-|-
CASSLAAGQPQHF
TGTGCCAGCAGCTTAGCGGCGGGACAGCCCCAGCATTTT
>TRBJ1-1|TRBV21-1|-|-
CASNLGQGQTPNTEAFF
TGTGCCAGCAACCTTGGACAGGGCCAGACCCCGAACACTGAAGCTTTCTTT
>TRBJ2-7|TRBV28|-|-
CASSFNIRQFTYEQYF
TGTGCCAGCAGTTTTAATATCAGACAGTTTACCTACGAGCAGTACTTC
>TRBJ1-1|TRBV19|-|-
CASSIGQVLSNTEAFF
TGTGCCAGTAGTATAGGGCAGGTACTTTCGAACACTGAAGCTTTCTTT
>TRBJ1-2|TRBV4-3|-|TRBD1
CASSQDRLRGQGVPPGGYTF
TGCGCCAGCAGCCAAGATCGTCTACGCGGGCAGGGGGTACCTCCAGGTGGCTACACCTTC
>TRBJ1-4|TRBV19|-|-
CASTRATNEKLFF
TGTGCCAGTACACGCGCAACTAATGAAAAACTGTTTTTT
>TRBJ2-2|TRBV18|-|TRBD1
CASSHTNGTGGGGSTGELFF
TGTGCCAGCTCACACACAAACGGGACAGGTGGTGGGGGGAGCACCGGGGAGCTGTTTTTT
>TRBJ2-1|TRBV6-2/TRBV6-3|once|TRBD2
CASSYGRGGYNEQFF
TGTGCCAGCAGTTACGGGCGGGGGGGCTACAATGAGCAGTTCTTC
>TRBJ2-1|TRBV10-2|once|-
CASSDRGRREQFF
TGCGCCAGCAGTGATAGAGGGCGTCGTGAGCAGTTCTTC
>TRBJ1-4|TRBV5-4|-|TRBD1
CASSLGTGANEKLFF
TGTGCCAGCAGCCTTGGGACAGGGGCTAATGAAAAACTGTTTTTT
>TRBJ2-3|TRBV29-1|once|-
CSVRGGGRGTDTQYF
TGCAGCGTACGTGGAGGGGGACGGGGCACAGATACGCAGTATTTT
>TRBJ1-6|TRBV10-2|-|-
CASSAHNNSPLHF
TGCGCCAGCAGTGCACACAATAATTCACCCCTCCACTTT
>TRBJ1-3|TRBV6-5|-|-
CASIYSGNTIYF
TGTGCCAGCATCTACTCTGGAAACACCATATATTTT
>TRBJ1-3|TRBV2|-|TRBD1
CASSEEVTGGNTIYF
TGTGCCAGCAGTGAAGAGGTGACAGGGGGAAACACCATATATTTT
>TRBJ1-2|TRBV28|-|-
CASSLIVGGHGYTF
TGTGCCAGCAGTTTAATTGTGGGAGGGCATGGCTACACCTTC
>TRBJ2-2|TRBV5-1|-|TRBD1
CASSLTGAPNTGELFF
TGCGCCAGCAGCTTAACAGGGGCCCCGAACACCGGGGAGCTGTTTTTT
>TRBJ1-4|TRBV18|-|-
CASSPPGGWTNEKLFF
TGTGCCAGCTCACCACCGGGAGGATGGACTAATGAAAAACTGTTTTTT
>TRBJ1-1|TRBV14|-|-
CASSQDPGVWNTEAFF
TGTGCCAGCAGCCAAGACCCGGGGGTTTGGAACACTGAAGCTTTCTTT
>TRBJ2-7|TRBV6-2/TRBV6-3|-|-
CASSYGRPYEQYF
TGTGCCAGCAGTTACGGGAGACCCTACGAGCAGTACTTC